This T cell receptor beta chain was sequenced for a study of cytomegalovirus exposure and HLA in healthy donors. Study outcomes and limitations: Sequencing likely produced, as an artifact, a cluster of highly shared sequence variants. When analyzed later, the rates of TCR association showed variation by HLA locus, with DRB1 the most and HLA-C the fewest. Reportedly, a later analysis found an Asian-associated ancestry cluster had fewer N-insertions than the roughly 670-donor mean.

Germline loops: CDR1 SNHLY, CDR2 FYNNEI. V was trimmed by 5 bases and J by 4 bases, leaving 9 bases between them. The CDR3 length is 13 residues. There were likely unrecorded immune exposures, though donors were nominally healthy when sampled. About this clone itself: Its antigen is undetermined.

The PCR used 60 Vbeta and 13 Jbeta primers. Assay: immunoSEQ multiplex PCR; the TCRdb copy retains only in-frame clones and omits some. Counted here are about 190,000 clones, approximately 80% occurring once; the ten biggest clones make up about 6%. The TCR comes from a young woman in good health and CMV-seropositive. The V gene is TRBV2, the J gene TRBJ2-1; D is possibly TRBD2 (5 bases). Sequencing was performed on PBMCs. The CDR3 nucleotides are TGTGCCAGCAGTCCACGGGATTACAATGAGCAGTTCTTC. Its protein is CASSPRDYNEQFF. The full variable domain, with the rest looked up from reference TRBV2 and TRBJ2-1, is EPEVTQTPSHQVTQMGQEVILRCVPISNHLYFYWYRQILGQKVEFLVSFYNNEISEKSEIFDDQFSVERPDGSNFTLKIRSTKLEDSAMYFCASSPRDYNEQFFGPGTRLTVL.